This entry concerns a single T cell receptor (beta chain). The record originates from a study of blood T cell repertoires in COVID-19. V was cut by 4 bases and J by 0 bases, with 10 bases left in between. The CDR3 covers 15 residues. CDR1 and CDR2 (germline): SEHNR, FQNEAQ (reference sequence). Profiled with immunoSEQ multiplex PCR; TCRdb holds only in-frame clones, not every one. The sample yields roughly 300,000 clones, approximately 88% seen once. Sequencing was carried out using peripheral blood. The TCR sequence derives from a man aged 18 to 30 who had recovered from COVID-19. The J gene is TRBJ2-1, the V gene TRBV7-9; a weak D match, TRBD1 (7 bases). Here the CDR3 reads CASSSGGYSYNEQFF. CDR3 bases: TGTGCCAGCAGCTCAGGGGGGTACTCCTACAATGAGCAGTTCTTC.